The 18 T cell receptor beta chains below come from one sample, sequenced in a study of shared T cell receptors in the human thymus. TCRdb's copy holds only in-frame clones and misses some; the assay was immunoSEQ multiplex PCR. The table has 720,000 or so clones, approximately 83% seen once. This sample also appeared in a second study, on human thymus T cells.

Material for sequencing was thymocytes. Receptors were obtained from a girl in the first two years of life with a congenital heart defect.

The chain recombines TRBV4-1 with TRBJ1-5; 8 positions agree with TRBD1. Trimming took 1 base from V and 2 from J; bases not matched to a gene: 16. Germline CDR1 and CDR2: MGHRA and YSYEKL. This CDR3 has 20 amino acids. The CDR3 coding sequence is TGCGCCAGCAGCCAAGGGGCCCGCAGGGGGCGCTGGGGGGGCAATCAGCCCCAGCATTTT. It specifies CASSQGARRGRWGGNQPQHF.

The chain has TRBV9 and TRBJ1-1, with no clear D. V lost 4 bases and J 0 bases, leaving 13 bases between the germline ends. Germline V lookup: CDR1 SGDLS, CDR2 YYNGEE. The CDR3 covers 15 residues. Here the CDR3 DNA reads TGTGCCAGCAGCCCCCGGACGGGAATGAACACTGAAGCTTTCTTT. Its translation is CASSPRTGMNTEAFF.

Written as DNA, the CDR3 is TGTGCCAGCAGCTTAGCCTTACCGTACTATGGCTACACCTTC. Amino acids: CASSLALPYYGYTF. V usage is TRBV5-5 and J usage is TRBJ1-2; no clear D gene. V was clipped by 2 bases and J by 3 bases, with 11 bases between them. This CDR3 comprises 14 residues. Germline CDR1 is SGHKS and CDR2 is YYEKEE (reference sequence).

The chain recombines TRBV7-6 with TRBJ2-4, with 11 bases fitting TRBD2. The CDR3 contains 20 residues. Germline-derived CDR1 and CDR2 are SGHVS and FNYEAQ. Germline trimming cut 5 bases from V and 0 bases from J; bases unmatched to any gene: 15. The CDR3 DNA sequence: TGTGCCAGCAGCCTAGAATCCGGGACTAGCGGATCGCGAGCCAAAAACATTCAGTACTTC. Its translation: CASSLESGTSGSRAKNIQYF.

This clone was counted a single time. This chain uses TRBV27 with TRBJ2-3; TRBD2 matches at 11 bases. This CDR3 has 16 residues. Germline V gene lookup returns CDR1 MNHEY and CDR2 SMNVEV (reference sequence). After removal of 0 bases from V and 2 bases from J, the junction contained 1 base not matched to a gene. The CDR3 region has the DNA TGTGCCAGCAGTTTATCGGGACTAGCGGACACAGATACGCAGTATTTT. Residues: CASSLSGLADTDTQYF.

V is TRBV6-1 and J is TRBJ2-1, with D possibly TRBD2 on 7 matching bases. CDR1 and CDR2 (germline): MNHNS, SASEGT. The V end lost 7 bases, the J end lost 12 bases, and 16 bases lay between the germline ends. CDR3 length: 12 amino acids. The CDR3 reads CASNKGGPRQFF. Written as DNA, the CDR3 is TGTGCCAGCAATAAGGGGGGGCCGCGGCAGTTCTTC.

This clone was seen a few times. The V gene is TRBV28, the J gene TRBJ2-7; 7 nucleotides align to TRBD1. The germline CDR1 and CDR2 sequences are MDHEN and SYDVKM. V was clipped by 2 bases and J by 7 bases; unmatched bases: 5. This CDR3 comprises 13 residues. The CDR3 protein is CASSLGTVGEQYF. CDR3 coding DNA: TGTGCCAGCAGTTTAGGGACAGTGGGGGAGCAGTACTTC.

The rearrangement joins TRBV5-6 to TRBJ2-5; D is perhaps TRBD2 (5 bases). V was clipped by 5 bases and J by 5 bases, with 13 bases between them. The germline V gene has CDR1 SGHDT and CDR2 YYEEEE. The CDR3 extends over 13 amino acids. The CDR3 sequence is CASREARSETQYF. The CDR3 DNA reads as TGTGCCAGCAGGGAGGCGCGGTCGGAGACCCAGTACTTC.

The count of this clone is one. V gene TRBV4-3 combines with J gene TRBJ2-3, with TRBD2 matching over 9 bases. The CDR3 is made up of 17 amino acids. Germline assignment: CDR1 LGHNA and CDR2 YSLEER. J gave up 3 bases and V 4 bases, and 11 bases lay outside the gene matches. CDR3 bases: TGCGCCAGCAGCCGTTCGGGCGGGGGGGCCAGGACAGATACGCAGTATTTT. It translates to CASSRSGGGARTDTQYF.

The J gene is TRBJ2-3, the V gene TRBV16; 8 bases align to TRBD1. The CDR3 extends over 15 amino acids. V gave up 4 bases and J gave up 0 bases; unmatched junction bases: 3. CDR1 KGHSY and CDR2 FQNENV come from the germline V gene. CDR3 in amino acids: CASSRTGGSTDTQYF. The CDR3 coding sequence is TGTGCCAGCAGCCGTACAGGGGGGAGCACAGATACGCAGTATTTT.

The table lists this clone with a count of one. The rearrangement joins TRBV7-6 to TRBJ1-5, with D maybe TRBD1 (5 bases). Trimming took off 2 bases at V and 4 bases at J, with 9 bases between the two ends. The V gene's germline CDR1 is SGHVS and CDR2 FNYEAQ. The CDR3 runs to 14 residues. Here the CDR3 reads CASSLSPGNQPQHF. CDR3 sequence (DNA): TGTGCCAGCAGCTTATCGCCAGGGAATCAGCCCCAGCATTTT.

This clone has a handful of counts. The chain links TRBV4-3 to TRBJ1-1, with 8 positions matching TRBD1. Germline V gene data show CDR1 as LGHNA and CDR2 as YSLEER. The V segment lost 4 bases and the J segment 1 base; nucleotides outside the gene matches: 14. The CDR3 extends over 18 amino acids. The CDR3 region is CASSLQPDRDHRNTEAFF. The DNA for the CDR3 is TGCGCCAGCAGCCTTCAGCCGGACAGGGATCATCGGAACACTGAAGCTTTCTTT.

The gene calls are TRBV5-4 and TRBJ1-2; 7 bases align to TRBD1. J was trimmed by 6 bases and V by 0 bases; bases with no gene match: 11. Germline assignment: CDR1 SGHNT and CDR2 YYREEE (reference sequence). This CDR3 has 16 residues. In nucleotides, the CDR3 is TGTGCCAGCAGCTTGGCCCGACAGGGTATATTTCATGGCTACACCTTC. As protein: CASSLARQGIFHGYTF.

The CDR3 DNA is TGTGCCAGCAGTTTCCCGGACAGGGCCTATGGCTACACCTTC. Translated: CASSFPDRAYGYTF. V is TRBV6-1 and J is TRBJ1-2; 8 nucleotides align to TRBD1. V gave up 5 bases and J gave up 4 bases; unmatched junction bases: 6. The V gene's germline CDR1 is MNHNS and CDR2 SASEGT. CDR3 length: 14 amino acids.

The chain links TRBV19 to TRBJ2-2; TRBD2 might be the D (6 bases). CDR3 length: 15 amino acids. V was clipped by 3 bases and J by 4 bases, with 12 bases between them. Germline CDR1 LNHDA, CDR2 SQIVND (reference sequence). The CDR3 nucleotides are TGTGCCAGTAGTATCGAGGAGGGCCCCACCGGGGAGCTGTTTTTT. Protein sequence: CASSIEEGPTGELFF.

J is TRBJ1-2 and V is TRBV19; a possible D gene is TRBD1 (6 bases). CDR3 length equals 11 residues. The germline gives CDR1 LNHDA, CDR2 SQIVND (reference sequence). V was pared by 7 bases and J by 8 bases, with 11 bases between. This CDR3 is CASTGDGGYTF. CDR3 nucleotides: TGTGCCAGTACAGGGGATGGCGGCTACACCTTC.

This clone was counted a single time. J is TRBJ1-4 and V is TRBV15; D unresolved. The CDR3 is 16 residues long. The germline CDR1 and CDR2 sequences are LNHNV and YYDKDF (reference sequence). The V and J ends lost 3 bases and 8 bases respectively, with 19 bases between them. CDR3 DNA sequence: TGTGCCACCAGCAGGGTACCGGGAGAAGGTGGCGAAAAACTGTTTTTT. It translates to CATSRVPGEGGEKLFF.

The chain carries TRBV30 and TRBJ1-5; TRBD1 is a possible D gene (5 bases). From germline, CDR1 is GTSNPN and CDR2 SVGIG (reference sequence). The V end was cut by 0 bases, the J end by 6 bases, with 9 bases between. The CDR3 is made up of 13 amino acids. In nucleotides, the CDR3 is TGTGCCTGGAGTGTACCAGGGCCTCAGCCCCAGCATTTT. The encoded protein is CAWSVPGPQPQHF.